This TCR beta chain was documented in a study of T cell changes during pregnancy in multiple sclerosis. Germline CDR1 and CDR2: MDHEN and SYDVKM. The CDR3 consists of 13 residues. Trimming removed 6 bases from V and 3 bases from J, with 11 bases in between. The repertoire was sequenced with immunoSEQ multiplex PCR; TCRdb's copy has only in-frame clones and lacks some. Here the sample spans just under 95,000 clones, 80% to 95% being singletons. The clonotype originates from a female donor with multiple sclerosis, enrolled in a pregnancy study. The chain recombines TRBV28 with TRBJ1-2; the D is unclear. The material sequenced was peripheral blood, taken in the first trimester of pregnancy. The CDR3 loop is CASSLGSDYGYTF. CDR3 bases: TGTGCCAGCAGCCTAGGAAGCGACTATGGCTACACCTTC.